This T cell receptor (beta chain) was sequenced during a study of CD8+CD57+ T cells in acquired aplastic anemia (dated by TCRdb to the late 2010s). For context, the study as a whole: On average, sorted CD4+ and CD8+ cells yielded 2.5 to 3.5 ug of extracted DNA, with a range of roughly 0.17 to 27.4 ug. An average of around 10 million reads for CD4+ cells and 11.0 million reads for CD8+ cells was obtained from healthy donor samples. Beyond this particular receptor, the publication reports: CD8+ Simpson's diversity did not differ significantly between patients and healthy controls (P=0.060). Around 30 CD8+ CDR3 sequences were found to be shared between patients and controls, but these sequences appeared to be highly expressed in patients and within the immunodominant clones of the patients.

Genomic DNA was used as template for profiling of TCR beta VDJ combinations and CDR3 sequences. An Illumina HiSeq 2000 was used for TCR repertoire sequencing. On the study's bioinformatics: TRBV/TRBJ rearrangement plots, CDR3 size and DJ length profiles, and Simpson's diversity index were used to assess repertoires. The most abundant DNA sequence in the deep sequencing data was defined as the immunodominant clone. CDR3 amino acid sequences were checked for sharing across subjects and were also compared against the VDJdb database and published repertoires. TCRdb reanalyzed the raw reads on its own, using fastp at Q25 for trimming and MiXCR for clone calling, and kept in-frame beta chains. CDR3 protein sequences are deduplicated, and each keeps its most common genes and DNA. The V and J calls reflect TCRdb's pipeline rather than the authors' work. The sample records 400,000 to 450,000 distinct CDR3 sequences, 65% to 80% of which are singletons. The ten largest clones represent 3.5% to 4.5% of the sample.

The CDR3 numbers 13 residues from cysteine through valine. Of all the DNA, just the CDR3 is kept, 39 bases in frame from base 1. Via the germline V gene (reference sequence), CDR1 is SEHNR and CDR2 FQNEAQ. TCR repertoires of sorted CD4+ and CD8+ blood T cells from severe aplastic anemia patients and healthy subjects were deep-sequenced in the study. Ficoll-Paque density gradient centrifugation was used to isolate peripheral blood mononuclear cells. Before DNA extraction, CD4+ and CD8+ T cells were sorted with FACS or magnetic beads. As for this clonotype: This clone's antigen is unknown. No qualities accompany the bases; no much larger clone lies one base away.

The specimen sequenced was sorted CD4+, CD8+, or CD8+CD57+ T cells (not recorded which) from PBMCs. This chain is built from TRBV7-9 and TRBJ2-7; no D gene call is confident. The TCR sequence derives from a human donor in good health, serving as a control. The CDR3 protein: CATSRGRRQGQYV. The base sequence is TGTGCCACCAGCAGAGGACGGCGGCAAGGGCAGTACGTC.